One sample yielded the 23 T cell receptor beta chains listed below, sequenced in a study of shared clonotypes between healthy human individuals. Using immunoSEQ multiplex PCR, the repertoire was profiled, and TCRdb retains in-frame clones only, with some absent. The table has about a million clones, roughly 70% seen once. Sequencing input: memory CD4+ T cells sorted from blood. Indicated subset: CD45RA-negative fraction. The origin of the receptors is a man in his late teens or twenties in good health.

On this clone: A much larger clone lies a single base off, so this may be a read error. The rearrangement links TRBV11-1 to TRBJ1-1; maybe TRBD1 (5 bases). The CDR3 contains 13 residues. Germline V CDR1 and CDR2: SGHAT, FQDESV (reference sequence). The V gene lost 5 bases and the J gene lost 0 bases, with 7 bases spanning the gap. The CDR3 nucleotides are TGTGCCAGCAGCGGGGGGTTGAACACTGAAGCTTTCTTT. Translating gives CASSGGLNTEAFF. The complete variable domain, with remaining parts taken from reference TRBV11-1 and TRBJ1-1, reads EAEVAQSPRYKITEKSQAVAFWCDPISGHATLYWYRQILGQGPELLVQFQDESVVDDSQLPKDRFSAERLKGVDSTLKIQPAELGDSAMYLCASSGGLNTEAFFGQGTRLTVV.

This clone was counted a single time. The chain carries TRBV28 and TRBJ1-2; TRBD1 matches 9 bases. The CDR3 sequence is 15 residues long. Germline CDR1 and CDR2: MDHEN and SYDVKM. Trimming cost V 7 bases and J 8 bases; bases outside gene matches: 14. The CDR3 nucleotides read TGTGCCAGCACCAAGGGGGACAGGGAGACGGACGGCTACACCTTC. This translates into CASTKGDRETDGYTF.

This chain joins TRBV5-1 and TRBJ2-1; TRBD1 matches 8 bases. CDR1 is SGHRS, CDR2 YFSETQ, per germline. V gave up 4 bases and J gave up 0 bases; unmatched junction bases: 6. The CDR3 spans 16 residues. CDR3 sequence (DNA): TGCGCCAGCAGCCCCCGGACAGGGAGCTCCTACAATGAGCAGTTCTTC. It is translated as CASSPRTGSSYNEQFF.

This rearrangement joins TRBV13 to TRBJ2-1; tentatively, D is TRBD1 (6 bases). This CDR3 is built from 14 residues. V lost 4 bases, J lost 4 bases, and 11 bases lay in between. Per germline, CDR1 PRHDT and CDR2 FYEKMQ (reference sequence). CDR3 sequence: CASSSRTAYNEQFF. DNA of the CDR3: TGTGCCAGCAGCTCAAGGACAGCTTACAATGAGCAGTTCTTC.

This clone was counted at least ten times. The DNA for the CDR3 is TGTGCCAGCAGCCCCCATGGTGGGGCAAATCAGCCCCAGCATTTT. This translates into CASSPHGGANQPQHF. The chain has TRBV7-2 and TRBJ1-5; a weak D match, TRBD1 (5 bases). The CDR3 is 15 residues long. The ends were cut back, 5 bases at V and 4 bases at J, with 15 bases in the middle. Looked up from germline, CDR1 is SGHTA and CDR2 is FQGNSA.

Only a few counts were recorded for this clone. The CDR3 DNA reads TGTGCCATCAGTGCGTCGGGGTTTGAAGCTTTCTTT. Residues: CAISASGFEAFF. The V call is TRBV10-3, the J call TRBJ1-1; D remains unclear. V lost 4 bases and J lost 7, with 10 bases in between. Germline lookup yields CDR1 ENHRY and CDR2 SYGVKD. This CDR3 contains 12 residues.

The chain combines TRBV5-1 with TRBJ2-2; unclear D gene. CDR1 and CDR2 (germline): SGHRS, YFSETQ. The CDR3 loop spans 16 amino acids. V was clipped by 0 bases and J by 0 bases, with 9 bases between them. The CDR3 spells CASSLAMTANTGELFF. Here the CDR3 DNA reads TGCGCCAGCAGCTTGGCGATGACGGCGAACACCGGGGAGCTGTTTTTT.

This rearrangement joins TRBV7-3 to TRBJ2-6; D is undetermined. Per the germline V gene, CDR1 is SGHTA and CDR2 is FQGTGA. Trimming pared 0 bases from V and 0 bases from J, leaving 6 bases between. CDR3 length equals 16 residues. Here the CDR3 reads CASSLTVDSGANVLTF. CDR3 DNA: TGTGCCAGCAGCTTAACTGTTGACTCTGGGGCCAACGTCCTGACTTTC.

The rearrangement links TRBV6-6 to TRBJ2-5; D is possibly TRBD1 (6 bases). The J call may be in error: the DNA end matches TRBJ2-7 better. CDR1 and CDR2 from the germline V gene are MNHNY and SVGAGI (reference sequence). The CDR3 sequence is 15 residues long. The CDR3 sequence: CASTRTALASYEQYF. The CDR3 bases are TGTGCCAGCACTCGGACAGCTTTAGCTTCCTACGAGCAGTACTTC.

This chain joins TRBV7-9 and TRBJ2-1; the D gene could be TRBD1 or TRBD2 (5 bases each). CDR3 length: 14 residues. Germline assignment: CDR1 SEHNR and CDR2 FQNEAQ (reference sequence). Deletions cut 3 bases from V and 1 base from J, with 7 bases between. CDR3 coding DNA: TGTGCCAGCAGCTTGGGGACGTCCTACAATGAGCAGTTCTTC. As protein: CASSLGTSYNEQFF.

CDR3 in DNA: TGTGCCAGCAGCCAGAGAGTTAATGAAAAACTGTTTTTT. Amino acids: CASSQRVNEKLFF. V usage is TRBV5-4 and J usage is TRBJ1-4; D remains unclear. Looked up from germline, CDR1 is SGHNT and CDR2 is YYREEE (reference sequence). The CDR3 spans 13 residues. V dropped 4 bases and J dropped 4 bases, with 8 bases sitting between them.

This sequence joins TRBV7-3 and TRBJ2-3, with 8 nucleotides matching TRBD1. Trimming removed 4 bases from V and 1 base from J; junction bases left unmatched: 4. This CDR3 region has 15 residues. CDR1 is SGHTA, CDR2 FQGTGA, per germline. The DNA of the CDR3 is TGTGCCAGCAGCTCCCAGACAGGGGGCACAGATACGCAGTATTTT. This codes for CASSSQTGGTDTQYF.

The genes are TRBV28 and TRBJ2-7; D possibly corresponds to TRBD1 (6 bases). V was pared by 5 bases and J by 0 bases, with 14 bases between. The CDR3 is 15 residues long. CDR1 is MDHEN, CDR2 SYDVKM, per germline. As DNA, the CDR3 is TGTGCCAGCAGTCAACAGGGAAAGGGCTCCTACGAGCAGTACTTC. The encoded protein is CASSQQGKGSYEQYF.

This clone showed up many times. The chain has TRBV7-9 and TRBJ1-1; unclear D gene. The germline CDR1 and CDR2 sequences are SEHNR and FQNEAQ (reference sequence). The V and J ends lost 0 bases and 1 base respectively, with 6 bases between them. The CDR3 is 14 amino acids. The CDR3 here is CASSLATSNTEAFF. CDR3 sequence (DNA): TGTGCCAGCAGCTTAGCGACGTCGAACACTGAAGCTTTCTTT.

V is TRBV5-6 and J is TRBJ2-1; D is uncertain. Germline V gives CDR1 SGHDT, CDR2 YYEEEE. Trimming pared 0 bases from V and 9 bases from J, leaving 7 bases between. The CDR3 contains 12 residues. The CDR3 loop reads CASSLGVGEQFF. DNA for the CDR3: TGTGCCAGCAGCTTGGGGGTTGGTGAGCAGTTCTTC.

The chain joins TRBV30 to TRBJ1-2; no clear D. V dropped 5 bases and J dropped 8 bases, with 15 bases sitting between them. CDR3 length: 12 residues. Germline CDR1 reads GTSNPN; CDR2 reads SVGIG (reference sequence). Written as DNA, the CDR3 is TGTGCCTGGGCCCAGAGTAGTCGGGGCTACACCTTC. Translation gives CAWAQSSRGYTF.

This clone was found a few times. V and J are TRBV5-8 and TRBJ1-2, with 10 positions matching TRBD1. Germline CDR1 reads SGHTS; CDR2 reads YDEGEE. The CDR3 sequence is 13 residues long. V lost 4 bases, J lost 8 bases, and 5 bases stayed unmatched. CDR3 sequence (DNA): TGTGCCAGCAGCCCAGACAGGGGGCTCGGCTACACCTTC. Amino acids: CASSPDRGLGYTF.

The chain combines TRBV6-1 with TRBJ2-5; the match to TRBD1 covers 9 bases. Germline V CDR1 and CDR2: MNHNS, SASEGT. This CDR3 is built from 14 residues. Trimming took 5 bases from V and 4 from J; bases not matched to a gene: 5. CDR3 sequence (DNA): TGTGCCAGCAGTTCTGGGACAGGGACAGAGACCCAGTACTTC. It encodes CASSSGTGTETQYF.

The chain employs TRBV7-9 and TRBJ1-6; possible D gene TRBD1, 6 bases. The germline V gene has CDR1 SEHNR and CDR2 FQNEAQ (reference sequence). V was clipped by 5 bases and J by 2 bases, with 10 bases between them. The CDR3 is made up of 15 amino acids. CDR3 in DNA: TGTGCCAGCAGCCCGCAGGGGACCTATAATTCACCCCTCCACTTT. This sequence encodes CASSPQGTYNSPLHF.

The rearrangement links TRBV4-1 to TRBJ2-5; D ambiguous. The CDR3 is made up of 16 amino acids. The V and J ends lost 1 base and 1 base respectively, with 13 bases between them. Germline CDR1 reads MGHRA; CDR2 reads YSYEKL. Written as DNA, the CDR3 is TGCGCCAGCAGCCAAGGACAAGGGATCCCCCAAGAGACCCAGTACTTC. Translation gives CASSQGQGIPQETQYF.

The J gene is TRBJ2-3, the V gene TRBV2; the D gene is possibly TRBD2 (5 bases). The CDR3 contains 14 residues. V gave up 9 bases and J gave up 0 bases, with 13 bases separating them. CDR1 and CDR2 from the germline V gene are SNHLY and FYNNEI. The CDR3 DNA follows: TGTGCCAGAGGCGGCGGGTCTAGCACAGATACGCAGTATTTT. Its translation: CARGGGSSTDTQYF. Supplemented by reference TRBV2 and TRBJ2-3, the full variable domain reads EPEVTQTPSHQVTQMGQEVILRCVPISNHLYFYWYRQILGQKVEFLVSFYNNEISEKSEIFDDQFSVERPDGSNFTLKIRSTKLEDSAMYFCARGGGSSTDTQYFGPGTRLTVL.

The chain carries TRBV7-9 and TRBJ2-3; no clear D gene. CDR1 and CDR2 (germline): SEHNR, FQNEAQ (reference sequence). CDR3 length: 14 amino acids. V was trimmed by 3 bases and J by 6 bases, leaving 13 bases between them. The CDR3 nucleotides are TGTGCCAGCAGCTTCGGAAGTGTGGGCGATACGCAGTATTTT. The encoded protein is CASSFGSVGDTQYF.

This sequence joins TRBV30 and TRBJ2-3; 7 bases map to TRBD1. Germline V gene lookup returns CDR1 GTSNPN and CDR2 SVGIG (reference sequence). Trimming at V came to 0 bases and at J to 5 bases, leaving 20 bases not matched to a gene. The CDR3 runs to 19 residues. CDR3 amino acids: CAWSVMASTSRGLGDTQYF. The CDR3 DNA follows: TGTGCCTGGAGTGTAATGGCCTCCACGTCGAGGGGGCTTGGAGATACGCAGTATTTT.